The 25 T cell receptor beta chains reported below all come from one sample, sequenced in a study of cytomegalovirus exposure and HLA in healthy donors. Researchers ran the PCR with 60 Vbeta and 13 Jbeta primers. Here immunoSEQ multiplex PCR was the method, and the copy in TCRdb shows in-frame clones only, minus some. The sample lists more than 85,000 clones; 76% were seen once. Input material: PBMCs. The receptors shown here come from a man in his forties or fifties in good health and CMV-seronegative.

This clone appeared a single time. The CDR3 DNA reads TGTGCCAGCAGCGTAGACGCAACCGCAGGGTCCGGGGAGCTGTTTTTT. It yields the protein CASSVDATAGSGELFF. The V gene is TRBV9, the J gene TRBJ2-2, with D perhaps TRBD1 (5 bases). Germline CDR1 and CDR2: SGDLS and YYNGEE. This CDR3 has 16 amino acids. Trimming cost V 0 bases and J 6 bases, with 15 bases left between them.

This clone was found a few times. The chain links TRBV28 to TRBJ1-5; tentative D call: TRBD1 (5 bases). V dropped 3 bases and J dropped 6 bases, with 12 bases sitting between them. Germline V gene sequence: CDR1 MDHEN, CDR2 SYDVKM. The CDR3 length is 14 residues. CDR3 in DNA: TGTGCCAGCAGTTTCTCGGGGGTAGGTCAGCCCCAGCATTTT. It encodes CASSFSGVGQPQHF.

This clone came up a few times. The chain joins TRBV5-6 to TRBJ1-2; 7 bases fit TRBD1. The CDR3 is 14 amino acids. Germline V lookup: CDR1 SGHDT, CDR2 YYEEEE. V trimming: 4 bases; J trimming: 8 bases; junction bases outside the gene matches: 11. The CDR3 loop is CASSLGESGGGYTF. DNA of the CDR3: TGTGCCAGCAGCCTCGGGGAGTCAGGGGGGGGCTACACCTTC.

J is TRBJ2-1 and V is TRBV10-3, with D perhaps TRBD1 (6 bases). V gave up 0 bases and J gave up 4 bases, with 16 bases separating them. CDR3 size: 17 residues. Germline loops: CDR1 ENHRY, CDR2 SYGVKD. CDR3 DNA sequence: TGTGCCATCAGTGAGTCCTTCCGGGACACCCCGTACAATGAGCAGTTCTTC. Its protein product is CAISESFRDTPYNEQFF.

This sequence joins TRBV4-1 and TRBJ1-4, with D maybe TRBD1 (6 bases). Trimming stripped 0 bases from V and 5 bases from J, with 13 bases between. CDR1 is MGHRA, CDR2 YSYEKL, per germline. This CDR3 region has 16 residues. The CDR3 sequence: CASSQEGVRGNEKLFF. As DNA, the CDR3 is TGCGCCAGCAGCCAAGAGGGGGTGAGGGGGAATGAAAAACTGTTTTTT.

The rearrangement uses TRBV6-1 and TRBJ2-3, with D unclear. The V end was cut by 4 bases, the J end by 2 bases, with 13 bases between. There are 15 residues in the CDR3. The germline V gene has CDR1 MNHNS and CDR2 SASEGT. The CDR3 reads CASSVDTRPTDTQYF. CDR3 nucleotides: TGTGCCAGCAGTGTTGACACCCGGCCCACAGATACGCAGTATTTT.

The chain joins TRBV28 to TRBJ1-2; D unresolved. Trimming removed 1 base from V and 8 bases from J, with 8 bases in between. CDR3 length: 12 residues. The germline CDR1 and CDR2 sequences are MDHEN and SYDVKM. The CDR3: CASSLSRVGYTF. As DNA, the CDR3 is TGTGCCAGCAGTTTATCTCGAGTAGGCTACACCTTC.

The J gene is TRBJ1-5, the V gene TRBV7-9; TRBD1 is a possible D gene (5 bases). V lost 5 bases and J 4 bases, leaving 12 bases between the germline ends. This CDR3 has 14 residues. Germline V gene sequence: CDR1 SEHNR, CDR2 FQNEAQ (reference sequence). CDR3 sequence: CASSRGGGNQPQHF. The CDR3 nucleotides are TGTGCCAGCAGCCGCGGGGGAGGGAATCAGCCCCAGCATTTT.

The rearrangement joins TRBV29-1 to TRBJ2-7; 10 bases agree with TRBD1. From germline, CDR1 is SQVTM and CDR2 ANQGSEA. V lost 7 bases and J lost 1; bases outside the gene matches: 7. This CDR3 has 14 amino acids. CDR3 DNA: TGCAGCGCCGCGGGACAGGGGATTTCCTACGAGCAGTACTTC. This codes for CSAAGQGISYEQYF.

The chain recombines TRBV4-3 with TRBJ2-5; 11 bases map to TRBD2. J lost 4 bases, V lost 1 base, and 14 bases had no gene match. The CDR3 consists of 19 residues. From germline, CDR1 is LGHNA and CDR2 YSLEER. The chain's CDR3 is CASSQVWLAGGPGRETQYF. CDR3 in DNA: TGCGCCAGCAGCCAAGTTTGGTTAGCGGGGGGGCCGGGACGAGAGACCCAGTACTTC.

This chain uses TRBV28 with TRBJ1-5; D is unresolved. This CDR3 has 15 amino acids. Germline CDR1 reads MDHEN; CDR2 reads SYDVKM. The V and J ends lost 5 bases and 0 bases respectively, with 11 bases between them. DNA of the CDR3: TGTGCCAGCAGTCGGGGAACACGTAGCAATCAGCCCCAGCATTTT. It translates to CASSRGTRSNQPQHF. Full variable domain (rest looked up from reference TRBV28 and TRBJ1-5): DVKVTQSSRYLVKRTGEKVFLECVQDMDHENMFWYRQDPGLGLRLIYFSYDVKMKEKGDIPEGYSVSREKKERFSLILESASTNQTSMYLCASSRGTRSNQPQHFGDGTRLSIL.

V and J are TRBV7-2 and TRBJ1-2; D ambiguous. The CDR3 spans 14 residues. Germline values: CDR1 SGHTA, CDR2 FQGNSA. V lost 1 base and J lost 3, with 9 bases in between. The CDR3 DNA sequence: TGTGCCAGCAGCTTAGTATCGCAGGACTATGGCTACACCTTC. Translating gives CASSLVSQDYGYTF.

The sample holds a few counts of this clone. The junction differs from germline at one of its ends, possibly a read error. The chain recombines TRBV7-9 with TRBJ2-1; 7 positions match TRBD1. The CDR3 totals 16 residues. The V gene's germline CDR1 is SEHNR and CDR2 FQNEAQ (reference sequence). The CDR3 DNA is TGTTCCAGCAGCACCCGACAGGGTAGTGTTCGCAATGAGCAGTTCTTC. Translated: CSSSTRQGSVRNEQFF.

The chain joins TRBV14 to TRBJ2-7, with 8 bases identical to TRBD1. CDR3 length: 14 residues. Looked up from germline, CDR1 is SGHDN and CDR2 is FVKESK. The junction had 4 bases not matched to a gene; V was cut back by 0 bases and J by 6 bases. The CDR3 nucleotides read TGTGCCAGCAGCCAAGATCTCACAGGGGGCGAGCAGTACTTC. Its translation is CASSQDLTGGEQYF.

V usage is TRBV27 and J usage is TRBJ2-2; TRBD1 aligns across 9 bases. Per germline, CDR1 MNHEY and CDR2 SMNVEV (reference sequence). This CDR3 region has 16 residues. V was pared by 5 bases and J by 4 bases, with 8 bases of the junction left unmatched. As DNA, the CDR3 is TGTGCCAGCAGTCCATGGACAGGGGTGGCCACCGGGGAGCTGTTTTTT. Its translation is CASSPWTGVATGELFF.

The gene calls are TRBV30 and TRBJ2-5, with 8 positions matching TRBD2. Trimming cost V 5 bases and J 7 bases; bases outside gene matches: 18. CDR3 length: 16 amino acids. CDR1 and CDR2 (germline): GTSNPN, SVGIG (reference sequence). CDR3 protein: CAWSLQAAGARGTQYF. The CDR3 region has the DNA TGTGCCTGGTCTCTCCAAGCAGCGGGAGCGAGGGGGACCCAGTACTTC.

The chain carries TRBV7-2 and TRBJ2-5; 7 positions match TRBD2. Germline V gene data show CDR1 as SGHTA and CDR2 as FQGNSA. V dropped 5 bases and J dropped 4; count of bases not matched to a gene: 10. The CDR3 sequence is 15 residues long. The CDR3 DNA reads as TGTGCCAGCAGCGCATACGGGAGGCTGGGAGAGACCCAGTACTTC. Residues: CASSAYGRLGETQYF.

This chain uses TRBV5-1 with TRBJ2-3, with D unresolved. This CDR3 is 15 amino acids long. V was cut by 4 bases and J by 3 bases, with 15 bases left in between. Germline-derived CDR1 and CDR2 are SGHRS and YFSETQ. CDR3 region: CASSVGLRQTDTQYF. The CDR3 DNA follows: TGCGCCAGCAGCGTTGGGTTGCGACAAACAGATACGCAGTATTTT.

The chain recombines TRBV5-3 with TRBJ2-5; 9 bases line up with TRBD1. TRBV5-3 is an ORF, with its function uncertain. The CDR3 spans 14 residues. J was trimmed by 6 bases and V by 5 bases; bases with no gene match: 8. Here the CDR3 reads CARRRGDRVKTQYF. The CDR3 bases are TGTGCCAGAAGGAGGGGGGACAGGGTGAAGACCCAGTACTTC.

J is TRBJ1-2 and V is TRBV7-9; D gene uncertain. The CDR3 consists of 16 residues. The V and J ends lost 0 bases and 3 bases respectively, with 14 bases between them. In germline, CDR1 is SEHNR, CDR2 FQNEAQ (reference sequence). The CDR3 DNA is TGTGCCAGCAGCTTAGCGTCGGGGTCGGTGCACTATGGCTACACCTTC. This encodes CASSLASGSVHYGYTF.

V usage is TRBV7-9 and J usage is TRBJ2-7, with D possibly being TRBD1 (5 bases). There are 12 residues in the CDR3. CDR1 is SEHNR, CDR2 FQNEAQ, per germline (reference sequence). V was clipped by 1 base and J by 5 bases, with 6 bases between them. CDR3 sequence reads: CASSLVGDEQYF. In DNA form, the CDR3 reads TGTGCCAGCAGCTTAGTAGGGGACGAGCAGTACTTC. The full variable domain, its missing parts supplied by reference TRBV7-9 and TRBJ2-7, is DTGVSQNPRHKITKRGQNVTFRCDPISEHNRLYWYRQTLGQGPEFLTYFQNEAQLEKSRLLSDRFSAERPKGSFSTLEIQRTEQGDSAMYLCASSLVGDEQYFGPGTRLTVT.

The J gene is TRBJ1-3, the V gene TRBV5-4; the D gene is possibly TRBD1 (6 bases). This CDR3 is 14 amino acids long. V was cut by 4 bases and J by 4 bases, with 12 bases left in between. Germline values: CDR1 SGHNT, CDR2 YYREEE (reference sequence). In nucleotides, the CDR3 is TGTGCCAGCAGCACTGACAGGAGAGGAAACACCATATATTTT. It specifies CASSTDRRGNTIYF.

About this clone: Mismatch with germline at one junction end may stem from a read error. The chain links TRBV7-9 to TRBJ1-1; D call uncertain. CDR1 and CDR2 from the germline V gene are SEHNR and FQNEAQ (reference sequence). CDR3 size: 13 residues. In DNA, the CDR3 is TGTTCCAGCAGCTTAATCCGAGGCACTGAAGCTTTCTTT. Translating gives CSSSLIRGTEAFF.

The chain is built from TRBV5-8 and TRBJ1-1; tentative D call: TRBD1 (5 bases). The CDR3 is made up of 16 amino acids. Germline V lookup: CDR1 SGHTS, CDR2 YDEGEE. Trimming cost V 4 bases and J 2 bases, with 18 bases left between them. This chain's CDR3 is CASSALLPGINTEAFF. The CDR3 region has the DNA TGTGCCAGCAGCGCGCTTCTTCCAGGGATAAACACTGAAGCTTTCTTT.

The CDR3 DNA is TGCGCCAGCAGCCCTAGGACTAGCGGCTACAATGAGCAGTTCTTC. Protein sequence: CASSPRTSGYNEQFF. The chain is built from TRBV5-1 and TRBJ2-1; 10 bases line up with TRBD2. The length of the CDR3 is 15 residues. The ends lost 4 bases at V and 3 bases at J; junction bases unmatched: 4. CDR1 is SGHRS and CDR2 is YFSETQ in the germline V gene.